This T cell receptor (beta chain) was sequenced during a study of T cell responses to AZD1222 COVID-19 vaccine. Germline lookup yields CDR1 SGHVS and CDR2 FQNEAQ. Trimming took 4 bases from V and 4 from J, leaving 19 bases between them. The CDR3 is made up of 16 amino acids. Produced via immunoSEQ multiplex PCR; TCRdb's table is partial and in-frame only. The sample includes around 130,000 clones, around 86% of them seen just once. The sequencing here drew on peripheral blood, taken 28 days after the second AZD1222 dose. V is TRBV7-8 and J is TRBJ1-2; D is unclear. The clonotype comes from an adult who received the AZD1222 COVID-19 vaccine. In nucleotides, the CDR3 is TGTGCCAGCAGCTATTACCAGAGGACCTACGGCTATGGCTACACCTTC. Amino acids: CASSYYQRTYGYGYTF.